Detailed here is one T cell receptor beta chain. Its antigen is not identified. This entry comes from a study of T cells in Graves' hyperthyroidism and ophthalmopathy. Amplification of TCR beta CDR3 regions used RNA as the template. Researchers ran a first-round RT-PCR on the TCR CDR3 using the HTBI primer set. Using its own MiXCR run on the multiplex PCR reads, TCRdb lists one record per CDR3 protein. Of about 400,000 distinct CDR3 sequences in the sample, 15% were seen once. Diagnoses were established using clinical symptoms, serum thyroxine and TRAb, thyroid ultrasound and orbital computed tomography. V was cut by 6 bases and J by 3 bases, with 11 bases left in between. This CDR3 contains 13 residues. Findings of the study overall: Researchers found most expanded thyroid clonotypes above 0.001 in blood as well. Onset of ophthalmopathy came a median 6.5 months after the model predicted it.

The specimen was blood. This receptor was obtained from a woman aged 25 to 39 with Graves' hyperthyroidism. V is TRBV12-3 or TRBV12-4 and J is TRBJ1-1; D is perhaps TRBD1 (5 bases). This CDR3 is CASSYQGHTEAFF. The CDR3 nucleotides read TGTGCCAGCAGCTATCAGGGACACACTGAAGCTTTCTTT.